The sample holds a few counts of the clone carrying this T cell receptor beta chain. Its antigen is unidentified. Constant-segment-primed 5'RACE gave TCR alpha and TCR beta cDNA libraries with sample barcodes and UMIs. TCRdb reprocessed the 5' RACE reads with MiXCR, giving one entry per CDR3 protein. Of more than 450,000 distinct CDR3 sequences in the sample, about a sixth are singletons; the top ten hold about 12%. This sample was taken from a study of T-cell memory formation after mild COVID-19. The study's findings and limits: Later expanders leaned toward CD4+, whereas clones contracting from day 15 to 85 were balanced CD4/CD8. Cross-reactive memory appears to have joined, as suggested by some responding clones showing up in pre-infection memory. For contracting clones, CD4+ ones sat mainly in CM and EM, CD8+ in EMRA.

Germline values: CDR1 SGHAT, CDR2 FQDESV (reference sequence). CDR3 size: 14 residues. V lost 5 bases, J lost 11 bases, and 8 bases stayed unmatched. The sample comprised PBMCs or a T cell subset sorted from them (not recorded which). This clonotype originated in an adult woman who had mild COVID-19 (a few samples of this study predate the infection). Cell type and time point are not known. The rearrangement uses TRBV11-1 and TRBJ2-7; 14 bases map to TRBD2. This chain's CDR3 is CASSDEGLAGAKYF. The CDR3 DNA sequence: TGTGCCAGCAGCGACGAGGGACTAGCGGGAGCGAAGTACTTC. The variable domain in full, with the rest retrieved from reference TRBV11-1 and TRBJ2-7, is EAEVAQSPRYKITEKSQAVAFWCDPISGHATLYWYRQILGQGPELLVQFQDESVVDDSQLPKDRFSAERLKGVDSTLKIQPAELGDSAMYLCASSDEGLAGAKYFGPGTRLTVT.